This T cell receptor (beta chain) was recovered during a study of glioma-infiltrating T cells after dendritic cell vaccination. Concerning this clone: This sample includes further DNA sequences coding for the same CDR3.

The time point: after dendritic cell vaccination, including at tumor progression/relapse. The V end was cut by 2 bases, the J end by 1 base, with 8 bases between. The CDR3 totals 14 residues. Germline V CDR1 and CDR2: GTSNPN, SVGIG (reference sequence). Up to about 2 ug genomic DNA was used for TCRB CDR3 amplification. The method was immunoSEQ multiplex PCR; TCRdb's version includes in-frame clones alone and lacks a portion of them. Here the sample spans some 110,000 clones, roughly 89% being singletons. The genes are TRBV30 and TRBJ2-2, with D possibly TRBD2 on 6 matching bases. The sequence was collected from a human donor with glioblastoma. This specimen consisted of blood, obtained after dendritic cell vaccination. CDR3 sequence: CAWSRGGNTGELFF. The CDR3 DNA reads TGTGCCTGGAGTAGGGGAGGGAACACCGGGGAGCTGTTTTTT.